This TCR beta chain was retrieved from a study of sequential checkpoint blockade in melanoma. Comments on this clone: The antigen is not known.

The treatment is: randomized to nivolumab then ipilimumab (arm A) or the reverse (arm B). None of the patients previously received DNA-damaging chemotherapy. The germline V and J ends were trimmed by 6 bases and 10 bases, with 19 bases remaining between them. CDR1 LNHDA and CDR2 SQIVND come from the germline V gene (reference sequence). The CDR3 loop spans 14 amino acids. The table came from immunoSEQ multiplex PCR; TCRdb's copy has only in-frame clones and leaves some out. The sample holds 40,000 or so clones, roughly 32% seen once. Study-wide points: In arm A, pretreatment tumor clonality was associated with response. PD-L1 staining and CD8+ counts, not mutational load, tracked tumor T-cell clonality.

The rearrangement joins TRBV19 to TRBJ2-1; D is possibly TRBD2 (5 bases). This clonotype was obtained from a human donor with melanoma. Sequences were derived from tumor tissue (inferred from file names), sampled from a patient given nivolumab and ipilimumab in sequence. CDR3 bases: TGTGCCAGTAGCCCCGGAGGAATGGGATGGGAGCAGTTCTTC. Protein: CASSPGGMGWEQFF.